These 17 T cell receptor beta chains originate from one sample sequenced in a study of regulatory T cells in long-lasting Graves disease. Time point denoted: newly diagnosed GD, antithyroid drugs for less than 3 months. From PBMCs, RNA was extracted and then used to make the TCR library. TCR beta libraries were built with iRepertoire HTBI primers and Arm-PCR of CDR3 regions. TCRdb re-analysed the multiplex PCR reads in MiXCR, keeping a single row per CDR3 protein. The repertoire holds about 210,000 distinct CDR3 sequences, roughly 20% seen once, with 10% to 15% in the top ten. The sample also formed part of further work on T cells in Graves' hyperthyroidism and ophthalmopathy.

Sequencing used peripheral blood mononuclear cells (PBMCs), obtained at new diagnosis, from a patient treated with antithyroid drugs. Receptors were obtained from a woman between 25 and 40 years old with Graves disease.

This clonotype has at least ten counts. The chain links TRBV11-1 to TRBJ1-1; D might be TRBD1 (6 bases). The CDR3 loop spans 13 amino acids. CDR1 SGHAT and CDR2 FQDESV come from the germline V gene (reference sequence). V lost 5 bases to trimming and J lost 5 bases, with 12 bases between them. The CDR3 sequence is CASSPQGWTEAFF. Written as DNA, the CDR3 is TGTGCCAGCAGCCCACAGGGTTGGACTGAAGCTTTCTTT.

A word on this clonotype: The junction and the germline gene differ at one end; a read error may be behind it. This CDR3 is CASSALTGTNQKLFF. CDR3 coding DNA: TGTGCCAGCAGTGCACTGACAGGGACTAATCAAAAACTGTTCTTT. The chain links TRBV6-1 to TRBJ1-4; 7 nucleotides agree with TRBD1. Germline V gene lookup returns CDR1 MNHNS and CDR2 SASEGT. The CDR3 is 15 residues long.

This clonotype was found many times. This rearrangement joins TRBV29-1 to TRBJ1-1; possible D gene TRBD1, 6 bases. The CDR3 totals 14 residues. Trimming took 7 bases from V and 4 from J, leaving 19 bases between them. Germline V lookup: CDR1 SQVTM, CDR2 ANQGSEA. CDR3 amino acids: CSALRVGGSTEAFF. In nucleotides, the CDR3 is TGCAGCGCCCTGCGTGTAGGGGGGAGCACTGAAGCTTTCTTT.

This chain joins TRBV5-5 and TRBJ2-7, with TRBD2 matching 11 bases. With V trimmed by 4 bases and J by 4 bases, 7 bases remained unmatched. The CDR3 spans 15 residues. From germline, CDR1 is SGHKS and CDR2 YYEKEE (reference sequence). The CDR3 DNA follows: TGTGCCAGCAGCCAAGAACTAGCGGGAGTTTACGAGCAGTACTTC. Its protein is CASSQELAGVYEQYF.

This clonotype was counted many times. This chain links TRBV19 with TRBJ2-7, with 8 positions matching TRBD2. CDR3 length: 17 amino acids. V shed 5 bases, J shed 0 bases, and the junction held 12 bases outside the gene matches. Germline values: CDR1 LNHDA, CDR2 SQIVND (reference sequence). The DNA of the CDR3 is TGTGCCAGTAGTCCCCTCACCCTCGGGACTAGCTCCTACGAGCAGTACTTC. This encodes CASSPLTLGTSSYEQYF.

The gene calls are TRBV6-2 or TRBV6-3 and TRBJ1-6; the D gene is possibly TRBD1 (6 bases). Trimming pared 5 bases from V and 10 bases from J, leaving 21 bases between. CDR1 and CDR2 from the germline V gene are MNHEY and SVGEGT. There are 16 residues in the CDR3. Here the CDR3 reads CASSEPPRGGRSPLHF. The CDR3 DNA is TGTGCCAGCAGTGAACCTCCCCGAGGGGGTAGGTCACCCCTCCACTTT.

There are many counts of this clonotype. The chain recombines TRBV19 with TRBJ2-1; 12 bases line up with TRBD1. The V gene end was trimmed by 5 bases and the J gene end by 7 bases; junction bases not matched to a gene: 6. Germline V gene data show CDR1 as LNHDA and CDR2 as SQIVND (reference sequence). The CDR3 consists of 15 residues. DNA for the CDR3: TGTGCCAGTAGTCGAAGGGGACAGGGGGCGAATGAGCAGTTCTTC. Translated: CASSRRGQGANEQFF. The full variable domain, its missing parts supplied by reference TRBV19 and TRBJ2-1, is DGGITQSPKYLFRKEGQNVTLSCEQNLNHDAMYWYRQDPGQGLRLIYYSQIVNDFQKGDIAEGYSVSREKKESFPLTVTSAQKNPTAFYLCASSRRGQGANEQFFGPGTRLTVL.

Comment on this clonotype: This may be a read error, as it is one base from a much larger clone. The V and J genes are TRBV2 and TRBJ1-1, with D possibly TRBD1 on 6 matching bases. The CDR3 sequence is 15 residues long. CDR1 SNHLY and CDR2 FYNNEI come from the germline V gene. The ends were cut back, 8 bases at V and 5 bases at J, with 21 bases in the middle. CDR3 sequence (DNA): TGTGCCAGCGGGGGGCAATTTGAGGCGACGACTGAAGCTTTCTTT. Its translation: CASGGQFEATTEAFF.

This clonotype was recorded only once. A far larger clone lies a single base away; this is likely a read error. The chain joins TRBV7-9 to TRBJ1-1; 8 positions match TRBD1. The CDR3 loop spans 14 amino acids. The J segment lost 4 bases and the V segment lost 5 bases, leaving 6 bases of the junction unmatched. Looked up from germline, CDR1 is SEHNR and CDR2 is FQNEAQ (reference sequence). CDR3 DNA: TGTGCCAGCAGCCCAGGGGGCGCGGCCACTGAAGCTTTCTTT. Its translation: CASSPGGAATEAFF.

As for this clonotype: This may stem from a read error, because a much larger clone lies one nucleotide away. V is TRBV18 and J is TRBJ1-1; the D gene is possibly TRBD1 (5 bases). Germline CDR1 and CDR2: KGHSH and LQKENI. V lost 6 bases and J 0 bases, leaving 17 bases between the germline ends. The length of the CDR3 is 16 residues. CDR3 residues: CASSTAGSAMNTEAFF. The CDR3 coding sequence is TGTGCCAGCTCGACGGCAGGGAGTGCGATGAACACTGAAGCTTTCTTT.

A remark on this clonotype: No conserved phenylalanine or tryptophan is present at the end of the CDR3, so a read error is the likely explanation. The DNA is left out, because the CDR3 cannot be placed on it with certainty; the CDR3 is given as TCRdb lists it. The chain carries TRBV30 and TRBJ1-4. Ends included, the CDR3 has 13 residues. Germline CDR1 and CDR2: GTSNPN and SVGIG (reference sequence). This CDR3 is CAWSVPAVEKLFL.

V and J are TRBV12-3 or TRBV12-4 and TRBJ2-3, with 9 bases identical to TRBD2. The V segment lost 6 bases and the J segment 2 bases; nucleotides outside the gene matches: 6. CDR3 length: 15 amino acids. CDR3 DNA sequence: TGTGCCAGCAGACCGACTAGCGGATACACAGATACGCAGTATTTT. Its protein is CASRPTSGYTDTQYF.

This rearrangement joins TRBV6-2 or TRBV6-3 to TRBJ1-5; the match to TRBD1 covers 7 bases. V shed 6 bases, J shed 6 bases, and the junction held 11 bases outside the gene matches. The CDR3 extends over 15 amino acids. Looked up from germline, CDR1 is MNHEY and CDR2 is SVGEGT. The CDR3 sequence: CASRLQGPQGQPQHF. The CDR3 DNA is TGTGCCAGCAGACTACAGGGGCCCCAGGGTCAGCCCCAGCATTTT.

This clonotype was found a few times. With a much larger clone just one base away, this may be a read error. Likely a read error: the CDR3 ends without its conserved phenylalanine or tryptophan. V usage is TRBV5-6 and J usage is TRBJ1-1; D not certain. V was shortened by 0 bases and J by 3 bases, with 9 bases between the two germline ends. This CDR3 contains 14 residues. The germline V gene has CDR1 SGHDT and CDR2 YYEEEE. The CDR3 region is CASSLAEGHTEAFL. The CDR3 DNA reads TGTGCCAGCAGCTTGGCCGAGGGCCACACTGAAGCTTTCCTT.

Ten or more counts support this clonotype. The chain recombines TRBV20-1 with TRBJ1-4; 9 bases are a match to TRBD1. This CDR3 is 14 amino acids long. From germline, CDR1 is DFQATT and CDR2 SNEGSKA (reference sequence). V gave up 6 bases and J gave up 7 bases; unmatched junction bases: 9. The CDR3: CSARLGQGSEKLFF. CDR3 coding DNA: TGCAGTGCCAGATTGGGACAGGGAAGTGAAAAACTGTTTTTT.

In its sample, this clonotype was seen once. The V and J genes are TRBV2 and TRBJ2-2; the D gene could be TRBD1 or TRBD2 (6 bases each). The V and J ends lost 1 base and 2 bases respectively, with 14 bases between them. CDR3 size: 17 residues. CDR1 is SNHLY and CDR2 is FYNNEI in the germline V gene. The CDR3 region has the DNA TGTGCCAGCAGTGAAGTAGGGGGAGGAGGAAACACCGGGGAGCTGTTTTTT. It yields the protein CASSEVGGGGNTGELFF.

This clonotype was recorded many times. The chain combines TRBV6-1 with TRBJ2-1; TRBD1 might be the D (6 bases). Trimming cost V 6 bases and J 10 bases, with 22 bases left between them. In germline, CDR1 is MNHNS, CDR2 SASEGT. The CDR3 spans 15 residues. CDR3 in DNA: TGTGCCAGCAGGGACCCGGGACAAGTATCTCGGGAGCAGTTCTTC. Protein: CASRDPGQVSREQFF.